This entry lists 27 T cell receptor beta chains sequenced from one sample in a study of T cell responses to AZD1222 COVID-19 vaccine. Clones were read by immunoSEQ multiplex PCR, and TCRdb kept only the in-frame ones, dropping some. The sample contains around 110,000 clones, about 92% of which appear only once. Sequenced here: peripheral blood, sampled on day 0 of AZD1222 vaccination. The receptor set was obtained from an adult in good health.

V gene TRBV4-1 combines with J gene TRBJ1-3; D perhaps matches TRBD1 (5 bases). This CDR3 has 14 amino acids. V lost 5 bases, J lost 11 bases, and 19 bases lay in between. The germline V gene encodes CDR1 MGHRA and CDR2 YSYEKL. The chain's CDR3 is CASSVRQLTAPIYF. CDR3 bases: TGCGCCAGCAGCGTTAGACAGCTTACGGCCCCCATATATTTT.

This chain uses TRBV28 with TRBJ1-3; D is uncertain. V was trimmed by 3 bases and J by 0 bases, leaving 9 bases between them. Germline V CDR1 and CDR2: MDHEN, SYDVKM. This CDR3 is built from 15 residues. CDR3 nucleotides: TGTGCCAGCAGTTTTATAAACCCCTCTGGAAACACCATATATTTT. It encodes CASSFINPSGNTIYF.

V is TRBV20-1 and J is TRBJ2-1; D gene ambiguous. Trimming took off 7 bases at V and 9 bases at J, with 10 bases between the two ends. Germline CDR1 reads DFQATT; CDR2 reads SNEGSKA (reference sequence). CDR3 size: 10 residues. The CDR3 coding sequence is TGCAGTGTTCCTCGGAGTGAGCAGTTCTTC. Protein: CSVPRSEQFF.

V and J are TRBV5-8 and TRBJ2-7; 7 bases match TRBD1. The CDR3 runs to 14 residues. After removal of 3 bases from V and 5 bases from J, the junction contained 8 bases not matched to a gene. CDR1 and CDR2 from the germline V gene are SGHTS and YDEGEE. The CDR3 is CASSWPGQNNEQYF. The CDR3 bases are TGTGCCAGCAGCTGGCCGGGACAGAACAACGAGCAGTACTTC.

This chain uses TRBV5-1 with TRBJ2-7, with 7 bases lining up with TRBD1. The CDR3 extends over 15 amino acids. Unmatched junction bases numbered 8, after V lost 3 bases and J lost 2 bases. Germline V gene sequence: CDR1 SGHRS, CDR2 YFSETQ. This chain's CDR3 is CASSSPGQRAYEQYF. The CDR3 nucleotides are TGCGCCAGCAGCTCCCCGGGACAGCGAGCCTACGAGCAGTACTTC.

CDR3 coding DNA: TGTGCTAGTGGTTTGGACAGGACGAACACCGGGGAGCTGTTTTTT. It is translated as CASGLDRTNTGELFF. The J gene is TRBJ2-2, the V gene TRBV12-5; tentatively, D is TRBD1 (5 bases). Germline values: CDR1 LGHNT, CDR2 FRNRAP. The CDR3 consists of 15 residues. Trimming took 1 base from V and 0 from J, leaving 6 bases between them.

The V call is TRBV13, the J call TRBJ2-7; possible D gene TRBD2, 6 bases. Trimming took off 4 bases at V and 4 bases at J, with 11 bases between the two ends. The CDR3 loop spans 13 amino acids. Germline V CDR1 and CDR2: PRHDT, FYEKMQ (reference sequence). CDR3 DNA: TGTGCCAGCAGCTCCCTGGAGGGGTACGAGCAGTACTTC. Translation gives CASSSLEGYEQYF.

The V call is TRBV14, the J call TRBJ2-7, with TRBD1 matching 12 bases. This CDR3 is built from 14 residues. Per the germline V gene, CDR1 is SGHDN and CDR2 is FVKESK. The trim removed 6 bases at V and 4 bases at J, leaving 4 bases unmatched. The DNA of the CDR3 is TGTGCCAGCAGAGGGACAGGGGGCCAGTACGAGCAGTACTTC. It specifies CASRGTGGQYEQYF. The variable domain in full, completed from reference TRBV14 and TRBJ2-7, reads EAGVTQFPSHSVIEKGQTVTLRCDPISGHDNLYWYRRVMGKEIKFLLHFVKESKQDESGMPNNRFLAERTGGTYSTLKVQPAELEDSGVYFCASRGTGGQYEQYFGPGTRLTVT.

The rearrangement links TRBV2 to TRBJ2-1; 10 bases are shared with TRBD2. The V and J ends lost 7 bases and 6 bases, in that order; junction bases with no gene match: 6. CDR1 is SNHLY and CDR2 is FYNNEI in the germline V gene. The CDR3 has 14 amino acids. CDR3 nucleotide sequence: TGTGCCAGCACGGCTAGCGGGAGCCTCAATGAGCAGTTCTTC. Its protein is CASTASGSLNEQFF. Combining the CDR3 with reference TRBV2 and TRBJ2-1 gives the whole variable domain EPEVTQTPSHQVTQMGQEVILRCVPISNHLYFYWYRQILGQKVEFLVSFYNNEISEKSEIFDDQFSVERPDGSNFTLKIRSTKLEDSAMYFCASTASGSLNEQFFGPGTRLTVL.

This clone was seen a few times. The V call is TRBV3-1 (or the pseudogene TRBV3-2), the J call TRBJ2-1, with D possibly being TRBD2 (6 bases). The V and J ends lost 4 bases and 14 bases respectively, with 18 bases between them. Per germline, CDR1 LGHDT and CDR2 YNNKEL (reference sequence). CDR3 length: 13 amino acids. The CDR3 is CASSPLGGGLKFF. CDR3 bases: TGTGCCAGCAGCCCCCTCGGGGGAGGTCTAAAGTTCTTC.

The chain carries TRBV6-5 and TRBJ1-2, with TRBD1 matching 7 bases. CDR1 is MNHEY and CDR2 is SVGAGI in the germline V gene. Trimming took 5 bases from V and 5 from J; bases not matched to a gene: 2. The CDR3 runs 12 residues. As DNA, the CDR3 is TGTGCCAGCAGTAAACAGGGGTATGGCTACACCTTC. Encoded protein: CASSKQGYGYTF.

The V call is TRBV6-1, the J call TRBJ1-2; D may be TRBD1 (5 bases). This CDR3 comprises 14 residues. Germline V CDR1 and CDR2: MNHNS, SASEGT. The V end lost 0 bases, the J end lost 1 base, and 6 bases lay between the germline ends. The CDR3 protein is CASSEAGGNYGYTF. CDR3 nucleotides: TGTGCCAGCAGTGAAGCTGGGGGTAACTATGGCTACACCTTC.

This chain uses TRBV5-1 with TRBJ1-3; D remains ambiguous. This CDR3 contains 13 residues. V shed 5 bases and J shed 2 bases, with 8 bases lying between them. Germline CDR1 SGHRS, CDR2 YFSETQ. CDR3 in amino acids: CASRGLTGNTIYF. Written as DNA, the CDR3 is TGCGCCAGCAGGGGTCTCACTGGAAACACCATATATTTT.

This chain uses TRBV5-5 with TRBJ1-4, with D hard to call. The CDR3 has 13 amino acids. The V gene lost 4 bases and the J gene lost 6 bases, with 10 bases spanning the gap. Germline loops: CDR1 SGHKS, CDR2 YYEKEE (reference sequence). The CDR3 sequence is CASSETLDEKLFF. Here the CDR3 DNA reads TGTGCCAGCAGCGAGACATTAGATGAAAAACTGTTTTTT.

The chain recombines TRBV5-1 with TRBJ2-5, with D perhaps TRBD1 or TRBD2 (6 bases each). CDR3 length equals 14 residues. CDR1 SGHRS and CDR2 YFSETQ come from the germline V gene. V gave up 3 bases and J gave up 2 bases, with 11 bases separating them. The CDR3 coding sequence is TGCGCCAGCAGCTGGGGGGCGGGTCAAGAGACCCAGTACTTC. Protein sequence: CASSWGAGQETQYF.

V and J are TRBV20-1 and TRBJ2-5, with D possibly being TRBD1 or TRBD2 (5 bases each). Per the germline V gene, CDR1 is DFQATT and CDR2 is SNEGSKA (reference sequence). The CDR3 is 20 residues long. With 3 bases removed from V and 1 base from J, the gap between germline ends came to 30 bases. The CDR3 DNA reads TGCAGTGCTAGTCGAGGGGTTGGGTCGGCTTATTGGAGGCTCCAAGAGACCCAGTACTTC. It translates to CSASRGVGSAYWRLQETQYF.

J is TRBJ1-2 and V is TRBV20-1; D gene unclear. Trimming pared 2 bases from V and 5 bases from J, leaving 6 bases between. The CDR3 covers 11 residues. Germline CDR1 reads DFQATT; CDR2 reads SNEGSKA (reference sequence). CDR3 residues: CSARSLYGYTF. As DNA, the CDR3 is TGCAGTGCTAGATCCCTATATGGCTACACCTTC.

The rearrangement joins TRBV5-1 to TRBJ2-7; 11 bases are a match to TRBD2. The V segment lost 4 bases and the J segment 2 bases; nucleotides outside the gene matches: 2. Germline-derived CDR1 and CDR2 are SGHRS and YFSETQ. The CDR3 covers 14 residues. In DNA, the CDR3 is TGCGCCAGCAGCACGACTAGCGGGACCTACGAGCAGTACTTC. This sequence encodes CASSTTSGTYEQYF.

This chain connects TRBV25-1 to TRBJ1-2; 8 bases map to TRBD1. V was clipped by 5 bases and J by 8 bases; unmatched bases: 4. The CDR3 totals 12 residues. Germline CDR1 reads MGHDK; CDR2 reads SYGVNS. As DNA, the CDR3 is TGTGCCAGCAGTAAGGACAGGGCCGGCTACACCTTC. Residues: CASSKDRAGYTF.

The chain is built from TRBV27 and TRBJ1-1; D ambiguous. V was cut by 6 bases and J by 0 bases, with 8 bases left in between. Germline values: CDR1 MNHEY, CDR2 SMNVEV (reference sequence). The CDR3 has 13 amino acids. The CDR3 nucleotides are TGTGCCAGCAGCGACGGGTTGAACACTGAAGCTTTCTTT. It translates to CASSDGLNTEAFF.

This rearrangement joins TRBV6-1 to TRBJ1-5; 8 bases match TRBD1. The CDR3 extends over 20 amino acids. The V gene end was trimmed by 0 bases and the J gene end by 1 base; junction bases not matched to a gene: 14. Germline V gene sequence: CDR1 MNHNS, CDR2 SASEGT. In DNA, the CDR3 is TGTGCCAGCAGTGAAGCGCTTCAGGGGGCGCGGGCGAAGAGCAATCAGCCCCAGCATTTT. Residues: CASSEALQGARAKSNQPQHF.

The V gene is TRBV10-2, the J gene TRBJ2-3, with TRBD2 matching over 11 bases. Per the germline V gene, CDR1 is WSHSY and CDR2 is SAAADI. The CDR3 totals 16 residues. The V and J ends lost 6 bases and 2 bases, in that order; junction bases with no gene match: 7. The CDR3 coding sequence is TGCGCCAGCAGGAGCCTAGCGGGAGGTCCCACAGATACGCAGTATTTT. Residues: CASRSLAGGPTDTQYF.

This chain connects TRBV6-4 to TRBJ1-3, with 9 bases matching TRBD1. The V and J ends lost 7 bases and 4 bases, in that order; junction bases with no gene match: 5. Germline loops: CDR1 MRHNA, CDR2 SNTAGT. This CDR3 contains 14 residues. The CDR3 reads CASINRGPGNTIYF. CDR3 bases: TGTGCCAGCATTAACAGGGGGCCCGGAAACACCATATATTTT.

This clone came up a few times. This chain links TRBV7-2 with TRBJ2-7, with TRBD2 matching over 8 bases. This CDR3 has 17 amino acids. The germline gives CDR1 SGHTA, CDR2 FQGNSA. The V segment lost 5 bases and the J segment 3 bases; nucleotides outside the gene matches: 15. The CDR3 loop reads CASSPGGLALGDYEQYF. The CDR3 DNA reads TGTGCCAGCAGCCCCGGCGGACTAGCCCTCGGGGACTACGAGCAGTACTTC.

The rearrangement links TRBV10-3 to TRBJ1-6; 8 positions agree with TRBD1. The germline CDR1 and CDR2 sequences are ENHRY and SYGVKD. V was clipped by 0 bases and J by 6 bases; unmatched bases: 7. This CDR3 is 17 amino acids long. This CDR3 reads CAISESRQGAINSPLHF. DNA of the CDR3: TGTGCCATCAGTGAGTCCCGGCAGGGGGCGATTAATTCACCCCTCCACTTT.

The table lists this clone with a count of one. This sequence joins TRBV6-5 and TRBJ1-2, with D possibly matching TRBD1 (6 bases). CDR1 and CDR2 (germline): MNHEY, SVGAGI. The CDR3 is 14 residues long. The V gene lost 7 bases and the J gene lost 2 bases, with 14 bases spanning the gap. Written as DNA, the CDR3 is TGTGCCAGCACCCTGGGGGCAGCCAACTATGGCTACACCTTC. Translated: CASTLGAANYGYTF.

This rearrangement joins TRBV27 to TRBJ1-2; 8 nucleotides match TRBD1. Trimming took 5 bases from V and 6 from J; bases not matched to a gene: 11. The CDR3 contains 15 residues. In germline, CDR1 is MNHEY, CDR2 SMNVEV (reference sequence). The CDR3, as DNA: TGTGCCAGCAGTCTCACGACAGGGGTGGTCCATGGCTACACCTTC. This gives the protein CASSLTTGVVHGYTF.